This record covers a single TCR beta chain. Its antigen is undetermined. One entry per CDR3 protein, called by TCRdb with MiXCR from the 5' RACE reads. The sample holds approximately 560,000 distinct CDR3 sequences; roughly a sixth are singletons and the top ten take about 8.1%. These data are taken from a study of T-cell memory formation after mild COVID-19. Study findings and constraints: A balance of CD4 and CD8 characterized clones contracting day 15 to 85, whereas later expanders leaned CD4+.

Sequenced material: PBMCs or a T cell subset sorted from them (not recorded which). This TCR was sampled from an adult woman who had mild COVID-19 (a few samples of this study predate the infection). Cell type and time point are not known.

For the CDR3, the DNA is TGCGCCAGCAGCGGAAAGGAGTTGTCCCTTTCCTACGAGCAGTACTTC. This codes for CASSGKELSLSYEQYF. This chain links TRBV5-1 with TRBJ2-7; D is ambiguous. V was shortened by 4 bases and J by 1 base, with 18 bases between the two germline ends. CDR1 is SGHRS, CDR2 YFSETQ, per germline. The CDR3 is made up of 16 amino acids.